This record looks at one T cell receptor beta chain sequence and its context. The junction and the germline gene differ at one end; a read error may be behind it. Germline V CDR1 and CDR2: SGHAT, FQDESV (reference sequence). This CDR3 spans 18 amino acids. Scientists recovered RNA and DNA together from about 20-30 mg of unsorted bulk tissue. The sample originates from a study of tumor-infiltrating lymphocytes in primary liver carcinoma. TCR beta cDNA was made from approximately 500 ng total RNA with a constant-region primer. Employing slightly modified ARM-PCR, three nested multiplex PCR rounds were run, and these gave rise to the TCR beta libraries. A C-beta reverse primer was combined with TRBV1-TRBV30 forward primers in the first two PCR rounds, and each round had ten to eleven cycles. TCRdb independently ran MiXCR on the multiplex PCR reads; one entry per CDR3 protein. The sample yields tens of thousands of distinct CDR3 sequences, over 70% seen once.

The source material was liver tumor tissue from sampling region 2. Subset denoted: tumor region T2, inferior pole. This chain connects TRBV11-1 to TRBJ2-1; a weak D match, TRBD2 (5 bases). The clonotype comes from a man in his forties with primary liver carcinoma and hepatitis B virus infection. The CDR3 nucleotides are TGTGCCAACAGCTTAAGATCCCTAGGAGGAGGATCCTACAATGAGCAGTTCTTC. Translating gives CANSLRSLGGGSYNEQFF.